The rows below give T cell receptor beta chains drawn from one sample of a study of blood T cell repertoires in COVID-19. The table came from immunoSEQ multiplex PCR; TCRdb's copy has only in-frame clones and leaves some out. The sample records around 210,000 clones, about 82% being singletons. The sequenced sample was peripheral blood. These receptors came from a man aged 50-60 years with COVID-19, enrolled during active disease. Each CDR3 is given with its conserved first and last residue. A D gene is named only where the DNA matches it firmly. A row's size may be missing; if present it is once, few, many or a size class.

D	V	J	size	DNA	CDR3
TRBD1	TRBV29-1	TRBJ1-1	NA	TGCAGCGTTTCCGGGACAGGGGGCGTCGAAGCTTTCTTT	CSVSGTGGVEAFF
NA	TRBV19	TRBJ1-1	few	TGTGCCAGTAGTACAGGGGTAACTGAAGCTTTCTTT	CASSTGVTEAFF
TRBD1	TRBV9	TRBJ2-3	once	TGTGCCAGCAGCGCCTCCGGGACAGGGACAGATACGCAGTATTTT	CASSASGTGTDTQYF
TRBD2	TRBV5-6	TRBJ2-7	NA	TGTGCCAGCAGTTTTGGGACTAGCGGGGGATACGAGCAGTACTTC	CASSFGTSGGYEQYF
TRBD2	TRBV15	TRBJ2-5	NA	TGTGCCACCAGCAGAGGTGGGACTAGCGGGGGCCAAGAGACCCAGTACTTC	CATSRGGTSGGQETQYF
NA	TRBV19	TRBJ1-6	NA	TGTGCCAGTAGTATTGGGCAGGGGTGGAATTCACCCCTCCACTTT	CASSIGQGWNSPLHF
NA	TRBV3-1/TRBV3-2	TRBJ2-3	NA	TGTGCCAGCAGCCACCCACCAACTAGGAGGTCCGGTGGAACTAGCACAGATACGCAGTATTTT	CASSHPPTRRSGGTSTDTQYF
NA	TRBV3-1/TRBV3-2	TRBJ1-5	NA	TGTGCCAGCAGCCAAGATCTACAGGGTCAGCCCCAGCATTTT	CASSQDLQGQPQHF
NA	TRBV3-1/TRBV3-2	TRBJ2-3	NA	TGTGCCAGCAGCCAAGGAAGGACTATGGCGCAGTATTTT	CASSQGRTMAQYF
TRBD2	TRBV5-1	TRBJ2-3	NA	TGCGCCAGCAGCTTGGGAGCTAGCGGGGGCACAGATACGCAGTATTTT	CASSLGASGGTDTQYF
NA	TRBV19	TRBJ1-1	NA	TGTGCCAGTAGTATAGCGGCCAGGGCGAACACTGAAGCTTTCTTT	CASSIAARANTEAFF
TRBD1	TRBV4-3	TRBJ1-2	NA	TGCGCCAGCAGCCAAGATGGACAGGGAGCGTATGGCTACACCTTC	CASSQDGQGAYGYTF
NA	TRBV10-3	TRBJ2-3	many	TGTGCCATCAGTAGGCGGGATCCAGATACGCAGTATTTT	CAISRRDPDTQYF
TRBD1	TRBV29-1	TRBJ1-2	NA	TGCAGCGTTGATGGACAGGGGGCTGGTTATGGCTACACCTTC	CSVDGQGAGYGYTF
TRBD1	TRBV24-1	TRBJ2-2	NA	TGTGCCACCAGTGACCCGGGACAGGGGGCCGGGGAGCTGTTTTTT	CATSDPGQGAGELFF
TRBD1	TRBV10-3	TRBJ2-7	NA	TGTGCCATCAGCACCGGGACAGGGGGCGTGAGGGAGCAGTACTTC	CAISTGTGGVREQYF
TRBD2	TRBV5-5	TRBJ2-3	once	TGTGCCAGCAGCTCCGGGACTAAGACAGATACGCAGTATTTT	CASSSGTKTDTQYF